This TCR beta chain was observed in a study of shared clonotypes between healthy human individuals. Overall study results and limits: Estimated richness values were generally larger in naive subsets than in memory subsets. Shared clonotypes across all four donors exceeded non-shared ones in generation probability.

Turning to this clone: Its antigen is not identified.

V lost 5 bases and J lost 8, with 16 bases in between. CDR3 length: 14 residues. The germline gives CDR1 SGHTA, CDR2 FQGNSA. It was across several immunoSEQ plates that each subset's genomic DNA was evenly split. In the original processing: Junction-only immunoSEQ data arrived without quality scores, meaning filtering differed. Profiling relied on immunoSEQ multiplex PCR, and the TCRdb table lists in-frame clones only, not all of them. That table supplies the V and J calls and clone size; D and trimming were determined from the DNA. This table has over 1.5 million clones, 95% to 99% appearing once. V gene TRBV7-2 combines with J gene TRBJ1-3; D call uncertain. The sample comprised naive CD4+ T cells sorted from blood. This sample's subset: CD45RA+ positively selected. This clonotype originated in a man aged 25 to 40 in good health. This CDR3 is CASSPLGFSYTIYF. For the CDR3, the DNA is TGTGCCAGCAGCCCACTGGGGTTTTCTTACACCATATATTTT.